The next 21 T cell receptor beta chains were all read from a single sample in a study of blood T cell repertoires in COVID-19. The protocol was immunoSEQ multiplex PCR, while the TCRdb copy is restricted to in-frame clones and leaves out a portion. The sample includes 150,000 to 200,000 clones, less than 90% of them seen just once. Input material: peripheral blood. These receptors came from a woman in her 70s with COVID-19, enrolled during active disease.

The CDR3 sequence: CASSFSPMAGQETQYF. The CDR3 DNA is TGTGCCAGCAGTTTCTCCCCAATGGCGGGCCAAGAGACCCAGTACTTC. The genes are TRBV27 and TRBJ2-5; the D gene is possibly TRBD2 (5 bases). Germline V gives CDR1 MNHEY, CDR2 SMNVEV (reference sequence). The CDR3 length is 16 residues. Between the trimmed V and J ends, which lost 3 bases and 1 base, there was a span of 15 bases.

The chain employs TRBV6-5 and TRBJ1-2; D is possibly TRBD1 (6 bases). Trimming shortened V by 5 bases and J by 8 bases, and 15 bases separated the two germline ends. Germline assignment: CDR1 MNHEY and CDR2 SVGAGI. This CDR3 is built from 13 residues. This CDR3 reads CASSLGGRQGYTF. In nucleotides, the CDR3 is TGTGCCAGCAGTCTTGGGGGCAGACAGGGCTACACCTTC.

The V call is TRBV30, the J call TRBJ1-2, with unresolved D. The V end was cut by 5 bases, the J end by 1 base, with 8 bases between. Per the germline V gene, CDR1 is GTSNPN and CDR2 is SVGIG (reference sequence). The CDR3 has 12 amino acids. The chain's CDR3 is CAWVRLNYGYTF. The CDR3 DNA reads TGTGCCTGGGTCAGGCTTAACTATGGCTACACCTTC.

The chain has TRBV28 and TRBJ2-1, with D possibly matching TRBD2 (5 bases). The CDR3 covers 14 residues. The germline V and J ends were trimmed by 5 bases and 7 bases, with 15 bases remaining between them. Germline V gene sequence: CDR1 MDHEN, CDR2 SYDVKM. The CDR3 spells CASSVGTSLNEQFF. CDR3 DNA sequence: TGTGCCAGCAGTGTGGGCACTAGTTTGAATGAGCAGTTCTTC.

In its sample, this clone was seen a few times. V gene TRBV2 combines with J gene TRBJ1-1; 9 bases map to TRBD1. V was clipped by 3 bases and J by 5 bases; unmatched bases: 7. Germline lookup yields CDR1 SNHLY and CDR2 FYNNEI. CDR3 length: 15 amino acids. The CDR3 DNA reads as TGTGCCAGCAGTGAGTCGGGACAGGGTTATACTGAAGCTTTCTTT. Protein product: CASSESGQGYTEAFF.

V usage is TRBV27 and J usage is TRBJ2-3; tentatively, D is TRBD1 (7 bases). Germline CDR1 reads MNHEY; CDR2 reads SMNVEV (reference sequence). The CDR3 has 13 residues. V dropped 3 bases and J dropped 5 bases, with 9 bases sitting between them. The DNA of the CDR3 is TGTGCCAGCAGTTTTCAGGGGGGAGATACGCAGTATTTT. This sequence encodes CASSFQGGDTQYF.

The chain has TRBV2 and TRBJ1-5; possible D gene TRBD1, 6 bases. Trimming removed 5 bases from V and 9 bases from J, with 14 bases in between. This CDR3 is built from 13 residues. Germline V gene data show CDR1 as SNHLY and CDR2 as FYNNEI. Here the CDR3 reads CASSLDSQRPQHF. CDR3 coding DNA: TGTGCCAGCAGTTTGGACAGCCAGCGGCCCCAGCATTTT.

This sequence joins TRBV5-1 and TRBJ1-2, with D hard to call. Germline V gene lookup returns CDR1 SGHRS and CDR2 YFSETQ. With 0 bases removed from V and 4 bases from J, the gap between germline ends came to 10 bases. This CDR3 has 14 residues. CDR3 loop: CASSLELPGYGYTF. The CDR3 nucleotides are TGCGCCAGCAGCTTGGAGCTCCCAGGCTATGGCTACACCTTC.

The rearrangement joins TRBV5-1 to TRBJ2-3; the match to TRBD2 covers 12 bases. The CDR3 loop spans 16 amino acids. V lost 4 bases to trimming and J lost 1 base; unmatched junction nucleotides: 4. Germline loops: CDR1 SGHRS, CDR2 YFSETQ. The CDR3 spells CASSQRTSGGTDTQYF. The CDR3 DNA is TGCGCCAGCAGCCAGCGGACTAGCGGGGGCACAGATACGCAGTATTTT. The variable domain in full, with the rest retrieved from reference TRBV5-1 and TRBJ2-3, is KAGVTQTPRYLIKTRGQQVTLSCSPISGHRSVSWYQQTPGQGLQFLFEYFSETQRNKGNFPGRFSGRQFSNSRSEMNVSTLELGDSALYLCASSQRTSGGTDTQYFGPGTRLTVL.

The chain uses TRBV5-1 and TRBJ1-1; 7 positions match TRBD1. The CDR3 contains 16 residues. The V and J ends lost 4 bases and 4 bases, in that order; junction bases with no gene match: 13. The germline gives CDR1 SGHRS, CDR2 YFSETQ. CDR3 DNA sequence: TGCGCCAGCAGCCCCCACGTCGGACAGGATCTCACTGAAGCTTTCTTT. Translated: CASSPHVGQDLTEAFF.

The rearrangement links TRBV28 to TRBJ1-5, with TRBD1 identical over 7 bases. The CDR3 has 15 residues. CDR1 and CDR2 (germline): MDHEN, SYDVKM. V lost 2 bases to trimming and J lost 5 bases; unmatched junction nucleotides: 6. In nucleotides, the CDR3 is TGTGCCAGCAGTTTAGTGACAGGGTTTGATCAGCCCCAGCATTTT. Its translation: CASSLVTGFDQPQHF.

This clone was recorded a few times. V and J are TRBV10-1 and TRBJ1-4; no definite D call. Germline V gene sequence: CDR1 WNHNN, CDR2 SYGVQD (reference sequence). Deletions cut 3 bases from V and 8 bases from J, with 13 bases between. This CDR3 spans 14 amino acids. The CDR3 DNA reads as TGCGCCAGCAGTGACCATGACCGCAGGGAAAAACTGTTTTTT. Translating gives CASSDHDRREKLFF.

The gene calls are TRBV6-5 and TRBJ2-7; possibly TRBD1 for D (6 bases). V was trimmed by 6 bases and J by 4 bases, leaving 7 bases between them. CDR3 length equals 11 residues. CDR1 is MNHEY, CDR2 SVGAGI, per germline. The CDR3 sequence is CASRQGYEQYF. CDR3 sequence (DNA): TGTGCCAGCAGGCAGGGGTACGAGCAGTACTTC.

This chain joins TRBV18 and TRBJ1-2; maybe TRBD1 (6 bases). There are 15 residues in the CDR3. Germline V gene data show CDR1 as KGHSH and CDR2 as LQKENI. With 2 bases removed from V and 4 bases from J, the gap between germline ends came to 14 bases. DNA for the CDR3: TGTGCCAGCTCACCAGACGGACAGACTTTCTATGGCTACACCTTC. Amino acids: CASSPDGQTFYGYTF.

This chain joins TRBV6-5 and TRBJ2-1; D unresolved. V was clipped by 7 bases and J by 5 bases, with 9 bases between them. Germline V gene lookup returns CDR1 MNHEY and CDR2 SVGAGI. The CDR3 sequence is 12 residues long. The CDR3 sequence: CASTVLNNEQFF. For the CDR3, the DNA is TGTGCCAGCACCGTACTGAACAATGAGCAGTTCTTC.

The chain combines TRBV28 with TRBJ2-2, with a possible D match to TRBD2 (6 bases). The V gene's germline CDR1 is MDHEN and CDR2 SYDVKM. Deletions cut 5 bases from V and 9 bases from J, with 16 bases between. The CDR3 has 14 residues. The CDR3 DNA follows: TGTGCCAGCAGTGGAACCGGGGGAAGCAGGGAGCTGTTTTTT. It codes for CASSGTGGSRELFF.

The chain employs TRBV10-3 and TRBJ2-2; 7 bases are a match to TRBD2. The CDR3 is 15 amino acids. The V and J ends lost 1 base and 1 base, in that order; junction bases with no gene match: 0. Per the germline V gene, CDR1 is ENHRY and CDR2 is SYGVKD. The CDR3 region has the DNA TGTGCCATCAGTGAGTGGGGGGGGAACACCGGGGAGCTGTTTTTT. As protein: CAISEWGGNTGELFF.

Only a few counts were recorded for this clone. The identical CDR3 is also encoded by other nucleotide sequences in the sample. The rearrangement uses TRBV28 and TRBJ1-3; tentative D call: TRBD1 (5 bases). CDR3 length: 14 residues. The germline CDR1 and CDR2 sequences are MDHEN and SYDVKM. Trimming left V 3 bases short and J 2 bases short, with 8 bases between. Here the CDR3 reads CASSFSRAGNTIYF. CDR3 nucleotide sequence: TGTGCCAGCAGTTTTTCCAGGGCTGGAAACACCATATATTTT.

The CDR3: CASSLGDRANYGYTF. CDR3 sequence (DNA): TGCGCCAGCAGCTTGGGGGACAGGGCCAACTATGGCTACACCTTC. The chain is built from TRBV5-1 and TRBJ1-2, with 9 bases identical to TRBD1. V was pared by 0 bases and J by 2 bases, with 2 bases of the junction left unmatched. The CDR3 is 15 residues long. CDR1 is SGHRS, CDR2 YFSETQ, per germline.

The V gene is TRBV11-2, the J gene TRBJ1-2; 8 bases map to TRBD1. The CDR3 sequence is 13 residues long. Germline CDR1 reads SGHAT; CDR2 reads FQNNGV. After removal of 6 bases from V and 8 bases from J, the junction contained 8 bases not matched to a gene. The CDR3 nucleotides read TGTGCCAGCAGTGTGGACAGGGTCTACGGCTACACCTTC. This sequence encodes CASSVDRVYGYTF.

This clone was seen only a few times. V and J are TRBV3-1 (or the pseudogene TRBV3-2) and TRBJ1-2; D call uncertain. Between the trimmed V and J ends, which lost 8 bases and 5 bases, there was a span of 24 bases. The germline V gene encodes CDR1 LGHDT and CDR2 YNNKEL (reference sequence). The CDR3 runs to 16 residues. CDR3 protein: CASRPLLAPPQYGYTF. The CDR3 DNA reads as TGTGCCAGCCGCCCCTTGTTGGCCCCACCACAATATGGCTACACCTTC.